This TCR beta chain is drawn from a study of CD8+CD57+ T cells in acquired aplastic anemia. Per the germline V gene, CDR1 is SGHVS and CDR2 is FQNEAQ. V was pared by 2 bases and J by 3 bases, with 2 bases of the junction left unmatched. CDR3 length: 15 residues. TCR beta VDJ combinations and CDR3 sequences were profiled from genomic DNA. TCRdb passed the reads through MiXCR, listing each CDR3 protein once. The top ten clones hold 1% to 1.5% of a sample with under 350,000 distinct CDR3 sequences, roughly 61% of them seen once. Individuals selected for sequencing had exhibited CD8+CD57+ cell expansion on flow cytometry. Blood came from patients not yet given any therapy.

This chain connects TRBV7-8 to TRBJ2-7; 12 nucleotides agree with TRBD2. The sample taken for sequencing was sorted CD4+, CD8+, or CD8+CD57+ T cells (not recorded which) from PBMCs. The sequence came from a human donor with aplastic anemia. The CDR3 reads CASSLLTSGSYEQYF. CDR3 DNA: TGTGCCAGCAGCTTACTGACTAGCGGGAGCTACGAGCAGTACTTC.